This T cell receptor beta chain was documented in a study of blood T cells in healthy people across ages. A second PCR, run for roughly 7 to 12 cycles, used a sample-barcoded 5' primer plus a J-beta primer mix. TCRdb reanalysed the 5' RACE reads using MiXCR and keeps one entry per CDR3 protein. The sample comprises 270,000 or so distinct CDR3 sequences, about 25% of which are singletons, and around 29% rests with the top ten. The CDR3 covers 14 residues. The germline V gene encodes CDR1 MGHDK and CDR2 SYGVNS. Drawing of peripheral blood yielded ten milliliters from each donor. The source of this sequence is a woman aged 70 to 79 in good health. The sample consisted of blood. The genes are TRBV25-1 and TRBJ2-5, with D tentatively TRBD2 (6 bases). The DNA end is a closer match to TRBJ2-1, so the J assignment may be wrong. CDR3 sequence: CASTTSFPYNEQFF. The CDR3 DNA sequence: TGTGCCAGCACCACTAGCTTCCCCTACAATGAGCAGTTCTTC.